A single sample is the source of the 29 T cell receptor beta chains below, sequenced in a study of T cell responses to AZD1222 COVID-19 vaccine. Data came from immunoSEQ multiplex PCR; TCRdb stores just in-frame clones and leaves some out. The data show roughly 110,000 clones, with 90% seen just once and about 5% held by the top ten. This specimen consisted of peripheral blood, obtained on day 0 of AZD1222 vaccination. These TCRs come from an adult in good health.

CDR3 DNA: TGCGCCAGCAGCCGACTAGCGACCTCCTACGAGCAGTACTTC. It yields the protein CASSRLATSYEQYF. The rearrangement joins TRBV5-1 to TRBJ2-7; 8 nucleotides line up with TRBD2. CDR1 is SGHRS, CDR2 YFSETQ, per germline. The CDR3 is 14 residues long. V shed 4 bases, J shed 0 bases, and the junction held 3 bases outside the gene matches.

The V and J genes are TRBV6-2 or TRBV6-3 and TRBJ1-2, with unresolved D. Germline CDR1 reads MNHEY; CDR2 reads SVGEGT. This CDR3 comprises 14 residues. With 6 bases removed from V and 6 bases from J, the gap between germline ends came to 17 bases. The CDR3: CASSPWTRGDGYTF. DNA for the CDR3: TGTGCCAGCAGCCCGTGGACCCGCGGGGATGGCTACACCTTC.

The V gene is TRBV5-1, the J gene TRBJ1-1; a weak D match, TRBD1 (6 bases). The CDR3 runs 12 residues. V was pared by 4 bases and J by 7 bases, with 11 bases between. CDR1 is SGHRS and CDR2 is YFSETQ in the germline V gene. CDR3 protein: CASSRGHYEAFF. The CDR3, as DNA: TGCGCCAGCAGCCGGGGACACTATGAAGCTTTCTTT.

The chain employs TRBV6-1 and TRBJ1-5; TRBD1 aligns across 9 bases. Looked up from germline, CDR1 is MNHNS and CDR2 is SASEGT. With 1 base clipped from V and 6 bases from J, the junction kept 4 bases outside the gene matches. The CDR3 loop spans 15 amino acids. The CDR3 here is CASSEGQGVRQPQHF. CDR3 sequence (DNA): TGTGCCAGCAGTGAAGGACAGGGGGTGCGTCAGCCCCAGCATTTT.

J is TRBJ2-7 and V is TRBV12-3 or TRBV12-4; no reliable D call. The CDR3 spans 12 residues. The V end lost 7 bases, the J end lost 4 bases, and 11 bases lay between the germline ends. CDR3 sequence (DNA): TGTGCCAGCATGGGCAGTCAATACGAGCAGTACTTC. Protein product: CASMGSQYEQYF.

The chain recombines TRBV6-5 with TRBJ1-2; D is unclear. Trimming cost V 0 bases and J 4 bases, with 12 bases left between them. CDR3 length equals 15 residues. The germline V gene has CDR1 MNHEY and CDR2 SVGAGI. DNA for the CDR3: TGTGCCAGCAGTTACTCCCCACCGGTAGGCTATGGCTACACCTTC. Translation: CASSYSPPVGYGYTF.

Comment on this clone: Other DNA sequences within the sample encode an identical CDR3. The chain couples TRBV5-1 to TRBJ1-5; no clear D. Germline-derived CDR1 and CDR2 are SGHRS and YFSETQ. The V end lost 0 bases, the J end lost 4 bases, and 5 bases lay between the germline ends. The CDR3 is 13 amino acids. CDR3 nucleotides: TGCGCCAGCAGCTTGGACTGGAATCAGCCCCAGCATTTT. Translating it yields CASSLDWNQPQHF.

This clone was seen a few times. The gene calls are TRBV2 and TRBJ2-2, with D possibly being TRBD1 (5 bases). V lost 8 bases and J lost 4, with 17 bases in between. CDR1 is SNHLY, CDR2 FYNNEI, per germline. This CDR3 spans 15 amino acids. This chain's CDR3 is CASVRDDSTTGELFF. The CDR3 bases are TGTGCCAGCGTAAGAGACGACAGTACCACCGGGGAGCTGTTTTTT.

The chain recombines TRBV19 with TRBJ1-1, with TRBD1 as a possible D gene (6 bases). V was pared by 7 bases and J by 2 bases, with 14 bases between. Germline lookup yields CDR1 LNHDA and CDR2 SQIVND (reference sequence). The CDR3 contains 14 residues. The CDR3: CASNSQGGNTEAFF. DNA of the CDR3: TGTGCCAGTAACTCTCAAGGGGGAAACACTGAAGCTTTCTTT.

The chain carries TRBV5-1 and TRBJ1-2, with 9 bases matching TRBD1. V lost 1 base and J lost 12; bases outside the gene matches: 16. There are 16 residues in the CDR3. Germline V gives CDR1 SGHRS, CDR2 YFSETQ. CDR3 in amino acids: CASSLNRVGTGKGDTF. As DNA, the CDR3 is TGCGCCAGCAGCTTGAATCGGGTCGGGACAGGGAAGGGGGACACCTTC.

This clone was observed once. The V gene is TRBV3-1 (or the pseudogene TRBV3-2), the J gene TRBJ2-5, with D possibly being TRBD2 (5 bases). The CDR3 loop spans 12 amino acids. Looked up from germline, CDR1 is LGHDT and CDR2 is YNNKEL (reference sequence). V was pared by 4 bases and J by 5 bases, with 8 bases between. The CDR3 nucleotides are TGTGCCAGCAGCCCACTAGGGGAGACCCAGTACTTC. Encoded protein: CASSPLGETQYF.

The DNA of the CDR3 is TGTGCCTGGACGAGGGGGCTAGCGGTCAACGAGCAGTACTTC. Its protein is CAWTRGLAVNEQYF. The chain employs TRBV30 and TRBJ2-7; D assignment may be TRBD1 or TRBD2 (7 bases each). Trimming took off 4 bases at V and 5 bases at J, with 18 bases between the two ends. Germline loops: CDR1 GTSNPN, CDR2 SVGIG (reference sequence). This CDR3 has 14 residues.

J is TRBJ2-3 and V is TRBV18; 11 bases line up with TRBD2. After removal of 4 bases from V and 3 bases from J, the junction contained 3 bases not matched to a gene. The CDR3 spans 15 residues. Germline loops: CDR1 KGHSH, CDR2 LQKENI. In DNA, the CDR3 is TGTGCCAGCTCACTTACTAGCGGGAGTACAGATACGCAGTATTTT. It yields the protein CASSLTSGSTDTQYF.

CDR3 sequence reads: CASSPQRGSSYNEQFF. The CDR3 region has the DNA TGTGCCAGCAGTCCTCAACGAGGGAGCTCCTACAATGAGCAGTTCTTC. The chain couples TRBV27 to TRBJ2-1; weak D call: TRBD2 (5 bases). The CDR3 runs to 16 residues. CDR1 is MNHEY, CDR2 SMNVEV, per germline (reference sequence). V lost 5 bases, J lost 0 bases, and 14 bases lay in between.

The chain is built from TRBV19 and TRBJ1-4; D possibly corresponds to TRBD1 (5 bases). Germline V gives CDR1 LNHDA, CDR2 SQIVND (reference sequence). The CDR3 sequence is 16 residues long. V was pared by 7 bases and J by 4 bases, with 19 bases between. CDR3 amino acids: CASTMRWTLYNEKLFF. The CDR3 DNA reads TGTGCCAGTACTATGAGGTGGACACTCTATAATGAAAAACTGTTTTTT.

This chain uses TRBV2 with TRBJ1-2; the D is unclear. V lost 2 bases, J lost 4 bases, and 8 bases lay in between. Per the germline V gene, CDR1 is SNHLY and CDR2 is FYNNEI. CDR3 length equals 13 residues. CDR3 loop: CASSEMGGYGYTF. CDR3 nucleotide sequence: TGTGCCAGCAGTGAAATGGGCGGCTATGGCTACACCTTC.

The CDR3 sequence: CASSQDPGRGQPQHF. The CDR3 coding sequence is TGCGCCAGCAGCCAAGATCCGGGGAGGGGTCAGCCCCAGCATTTT. This sequence joins TRBV4-1 and TRBJ1-5; possible D gene TRBD1, 5 bases. Trimming stripped 0 bases from V and 6 bases from J, with 12 bases between. The CDR3 extends over 15 amino acids. From germline, CDR1 is MGHRA and CDR2 YSYEKL.

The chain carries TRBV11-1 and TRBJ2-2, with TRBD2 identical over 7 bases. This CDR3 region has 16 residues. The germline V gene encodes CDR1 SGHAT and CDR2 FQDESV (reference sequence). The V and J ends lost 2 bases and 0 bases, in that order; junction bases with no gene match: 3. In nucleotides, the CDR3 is TGTGCCAGCAGCTTACGGGGGAGGGCGAACACCGGGGAGCTGTTTTTT. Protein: CASSLRGRANTGELFF.

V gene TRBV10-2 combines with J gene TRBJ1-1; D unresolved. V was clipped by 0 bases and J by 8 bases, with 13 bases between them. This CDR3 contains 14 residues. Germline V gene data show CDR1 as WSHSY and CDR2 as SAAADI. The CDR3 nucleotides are TGCGCCAGCAGTGAGTCGGTACTTCGCGGAGAAGCTTTCTTT. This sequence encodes CASSESVLRGEAFF.

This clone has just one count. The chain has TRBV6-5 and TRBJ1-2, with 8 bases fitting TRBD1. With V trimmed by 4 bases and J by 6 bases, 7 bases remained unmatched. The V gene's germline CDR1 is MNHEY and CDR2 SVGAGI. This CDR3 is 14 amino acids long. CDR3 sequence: CASSSRTGFDGYTF. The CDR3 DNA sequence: TGTGCCAGCAGTTCCCGGACAGGGTTTGATGGCTACACCTTC.

The CDR3 spells CASSPLASNTGELFF. CDR3 coding DNA: TGTGCCAGCAGCCCACTAGCGTCGAACACCGGGGAGCTGTTTTTT. V usage is TRBV4-2 and J usage is TRBJ2-2; 7 positions agree with TRBD2. The CDR3 has 15 residues. CDR1 and CDR2 (germline): LGHNA, YNFKEQ. With 4 bases clipped from V and 0 bases from J, the junction kept 2 bases outside the gene matches.

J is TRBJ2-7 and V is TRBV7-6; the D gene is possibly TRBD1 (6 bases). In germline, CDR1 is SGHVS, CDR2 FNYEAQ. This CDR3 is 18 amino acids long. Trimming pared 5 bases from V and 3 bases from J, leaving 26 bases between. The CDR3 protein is CASSGTGATSGHRYEQYF. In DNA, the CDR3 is TGTGCCAGCAGCGGGACCGGGGCTACATCGGGACATCGCTACGAGCAGTACTTC.

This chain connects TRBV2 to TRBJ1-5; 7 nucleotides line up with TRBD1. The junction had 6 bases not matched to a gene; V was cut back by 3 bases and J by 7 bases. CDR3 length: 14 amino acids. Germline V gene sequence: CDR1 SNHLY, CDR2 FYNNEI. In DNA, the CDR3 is TGTGCCAGCAGTGACAGGGGGGTCGGGCAGCCCCAGCATTTT. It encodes CASSDRGVGQPQHF.

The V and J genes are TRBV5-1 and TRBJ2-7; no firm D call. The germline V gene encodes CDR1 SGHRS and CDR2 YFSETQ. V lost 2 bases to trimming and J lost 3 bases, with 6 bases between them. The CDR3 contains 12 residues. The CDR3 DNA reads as TGCGCCAGCAGCTTAGACAACTACGAGCAGTACTTC. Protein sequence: CASSLDNYEQYF.

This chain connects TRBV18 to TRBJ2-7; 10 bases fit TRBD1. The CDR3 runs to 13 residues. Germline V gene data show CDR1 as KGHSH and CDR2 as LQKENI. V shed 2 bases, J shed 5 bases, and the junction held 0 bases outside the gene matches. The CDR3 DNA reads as TGTGCCAGCTCACCAGGGACAGGGGACGAGCAGTACTTC. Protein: CASSPGTGDEQYF.

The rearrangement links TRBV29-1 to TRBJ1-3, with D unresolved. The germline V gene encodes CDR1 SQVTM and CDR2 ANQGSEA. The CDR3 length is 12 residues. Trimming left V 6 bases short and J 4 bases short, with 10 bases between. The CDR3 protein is CSVDGSGNTIYF. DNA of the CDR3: TGCAGCGTAGACGGTTCGGGAAACACCATATATTTT.

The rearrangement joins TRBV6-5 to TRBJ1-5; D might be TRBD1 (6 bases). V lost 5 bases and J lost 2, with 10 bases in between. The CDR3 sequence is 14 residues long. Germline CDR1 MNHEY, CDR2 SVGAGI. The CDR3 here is CASSRTAGNQPQHF. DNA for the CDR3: TGTGCCAGCAGTCGGACAGCGGGCAATCAGCCCCAGCATTTT.

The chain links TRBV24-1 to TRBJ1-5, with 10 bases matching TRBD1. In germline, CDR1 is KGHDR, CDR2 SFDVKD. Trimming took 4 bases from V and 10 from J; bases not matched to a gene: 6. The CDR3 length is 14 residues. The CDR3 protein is CATSEGQGRKPQHF. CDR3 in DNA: TGTGCCACCAGTGAGGGACAGGGGAGGAAACCCCAGCATTTT.

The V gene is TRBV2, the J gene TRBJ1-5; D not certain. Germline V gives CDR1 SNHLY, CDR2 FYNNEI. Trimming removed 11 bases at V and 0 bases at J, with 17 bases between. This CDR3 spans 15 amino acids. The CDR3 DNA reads TGTGCCTCAAATCTGGGCCGTTATAGCAATCAGCCCCAGCATTTT. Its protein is CASNLGRYSNQPQHF.